Listed below are T cell receptor beta chains from one sample, sequenced in a study of blood T cell repertoires in COVID-19. TCRdb's copy holds only in-frame clones and misses some; the assay was immunoSEQ multiplex PCR. The profile shows some 270,000 clones, about 89% of them singletons. The material sequenced was PBMCs or T cells enriched from blood (not recorded which). These receptors originate from a woman between 40 and 50 years old who had recovered from COVID-19. Both conserved end residues are part of each CDR3. The order of the fields is CDR3 length, J gene, V gene, D gene, clone size, CDR3 DNA, CDR3 protein. D genes are given only for firm matches. Clone size is not always given. Where it is, it says once, few, many or a class for expanded clones.

CDR3 length: 14
J gene: TRBJ2-5
V gene: TRBV6-6
D gene: -
clone size: -
CDR3 DNA: TGTGCCAGCAGTACCGCCGACGGGGAAGAGACCCAGTACTTC
CDR3 protein: CASSTADGEETQYF

CDR3 length: 15
J gene: TRBJ1-5
V gene: TRBV23-1
D gene: -
clone size: -
CDR3 DNA: TGCGCCAGCAGTCGAAGGGAGGACAGCAATCAGCCCCAGCATTTT
CDR3 protein: CASSRREDSNQPQHF

CDR3 length: 14
J gene: TRBJ1-5
V gene: TRBV3-1/TRBV3-2
D gene: -
clone size: -
CDR3 DNA: TGTGCCAGCAGCCAACATGGGCTTAAGCAGCCCCAGCATTTT
CDR3 protein: CASSQHGLKQPQHF

CDR3 length: 12
J gene: TRBJ2-7
V gene: TRBV2
D gene: -
clone size: -
CDR3 DNA: TGTGCCAGTGTGACAGGACTCTACGAGCAGTACTTC
CDR3 protein: CASVTGLYEQYF

CDR3 length: 15
J gene: TRBJ2-5
V gene: TRBV18
D gene: TRBD2
clone size: -
CDR3 DNA: TGTGCCAGCTCACCACTAGCGGGAGTCCAAGAGACCCAGTACTTC
CDR3 protein: CASSPLAGVQETQYF

CDR3 length: 16
J gene: TRBJ2-7
V gene: TRBV10-3
D gene: -
clone size: -
CDR3 DNA: TGTGCCATCAGTGAGTCGGGCAGGGCGAACTCCTACGAGCAGTACTTC
CDR3 protein: CAISESGRANSYEQYF

CDR3 length: 15
J gene: TRBJ1-2
V gene: TRBV5-1
D gene: -
clone size: -
CDR3 DNA: TGCGCCAGCAGCTCAAAGGACACTCTGGACTATGGCTACACCTTC
CDR3 protein: CASSSKDTLDYGYTF

CDR3 length: 14
J gene: TRBJ2-7
V gene: TRBV6-2/TRBV6-3
D gene: -
clone size: -
CDR3 DNA: TGTGCCAGCAGTACCCCCGGGGGGCTCTACGAGCAGTACTTC
CDR3 protein: CASSTPGGLYEQYF

CDR3 length: 16
J gene: TRBJ1-4
V gene: TRBV27
D gene: -
clone size: -
CDR3 DNA: TGTGCCAGCAGTCGCCTTCCGGGATTCGTTAATGAAAAACTGTTTTTT
CDR3 protein: CASSRLPGFVNEKLFF

CDR3 length: 15
J gene: TRBJ1-2
V gene: TRBV19
D gene: -
clone size: -
CDR3 DNA: TGTGCCAGTAGTCCCAGGACTGGGTGGCCTTATGGCTACACCTTC
CDR3 protein: CASSPRTGWPYGYTF

CDR3 length: 15
J gene: TRBJ2-7
V gene: TRBV18
D gene: -
clone size: -
CDR3 DNA: TGTGCCAGCTCACCCCAGGGCGAGATAGGCTACGAGCAGTACTTC
CDR3 protein: CASSPQGEIGYEQYF

CDR3 length: 16
J gene: TRBJ1-5
V gene: TRBV2
D gene: -
clone size: -
CDR3 DNA: TGTGCCAGCAGTGACTCAAAGGGGGGGGGCGTGCAGCCCCAGCATTTT
CDR3 protein: CASSDSKGGGVQPQHF

CDR3 length: 16
J gene: TRBJ2-7
V gene: TRBV7-9
D gene: -
clone size: -
CDR3 DNA: TGTGCCAGCAGCCCAAGAGACAGGACCCCACTTTACGAGCAGTACTTC
CDR3 protein: CASSPRDRTPLYEQYF

CDR3 length: 12
J gene: TRBJ2-7
V gene: TRBV6-5
D gene: -
clone size: -
CDR3 DNA: TGTGCCAGCAGTTTCCTAGATTACGAGCAGTACTTC
CDR3 protein: CASSFLDYEQYF

CDR3 length: 16
J gene: TRBJ1-1
V gene: TRBV7-8
D gene: -
clone size: -
CDR3 DNA: TGTGCCAGCAGCTTAGCCCGACACCAACTGAACACTGAAGCTTTCTTT
CDR3 protein: CASSLARHQLNTEAFF

CDR3 length: 14
J gene: TRBJ2-5
V gene: TRBV3-1/TRBV3-2
D gene: TRBD2
clone size: once
CDR3 DNA: TGTGCCAGCTCTACTTCGGTGGGGGGGGAGACCCAGTACTTC
CDR3 protein: CASSTSVGGETQYF

CDR3 length: 13
J gene: TRBJ2-5
V gene: TRBV18
D gene: -
clone size: -
CDR3 DNA: TGTGCCAGCTCACCAGGAGTGCAAGAGACCCAGTACTTC
CDR3 protein: CASSPGVQETQYF

CDR3 length: 19
J gene: TRBJ1-5
V gene: TRBV19
D gene: TRBD1
clone size: -
CDR3 DNA: TGTGCCAGTAGTGTCGGACAGGGGGCCGCAGTCGGGCGAAATCAGCCCCAGCATTTT
CDR3 protein: CASSVGQGAAVGRNQPQHF

CDR3 length: 13
J gene: TRBJ1-4
V gene: TRBV30
D gene: -
clone size: -
CDR3 DNA: TGTGCCTGGAGGAACAGGAGAGATGAAAAACTGTTTTTT
CDR3 protein: CAWRNRRDEKLFF

CDR3 length: 17
J gene: TRBJ2-1
V gene: TRBV6-4
D gene: TRBD2
clone size: few
CDR3 DNA: TGTGCCAGCAGTGACCGCAGCCTACTAGCGGTCACCAATGAGCAGTTCTTC
CDR3 protein: CASSDRSLLAVTNEQFF

CDR3 length: 13
J gene: TRBJ2-3
V gene: TRBV2
D gene: -
clone size: -
CDR3 DNA: TGTGCCAGCAGGGACGGACTATTAGATACGCAGTATTTT
CDR3 protein: CASRDGLLDTQYF

CDR3 length: 14
J gene: TRBJ1-6
V gene: TRBV6-5
D gene: TRBD1
clone size: -
CDR3 DNA: TGTGCCAGCAGTTACAGGGGGCTCGAATCACCCCTCCACTTT
CDR3 protein: CASSYRGLESPLHF

CDR3 length: 17
J gene: TRBJ1-2
V gene: TRBV7-7
D gene: -
clone size: -
CDR3 DNA: TGTGCTAGCAGCTTCCCTCGGACAGTCTCAGCTAACTATGGCTACACCTTC
CDR3 protein: CASSFPRTVSANYGYTF

CDR3 length: 14
J gene: TRBJ1-5
V gene: TRBV11-2
D gene: -
clone size: -
CDR3 DNA: TGTGCCAGCAGCCCAACAGGGCTCGATCAGCCCCAGCATTTT
CDR3 protein: CASSPTGLDQPQHF

CDR3 length: 15
J gene: TRBJ2-2
V gene: TRBV5-4
D gene: TRBD2
clone size: -
CDR3 DNA: TGTGCCAGCAGCTTGTCCACTAGCGGGACCGGGGAGCTGTTTTTT
CDR3 protein: CASSLSTSGTGELFF

CDR3 length: 17
J gene: TRBJ2-1
V gene: TRBV11-2
D gene: -
clone size: -
CDR3 DNA: TGTGCCAGCAGCCGGCCGGGACTCCGTAGCTCCTACAATGAGCAGTTCTTC
CDR3 protein: CASSRPGLRSSYNEQFF

CDR3 length: 13
J gene: TRBJ1-2
V gene: TRBV5-4
D gene: -
clone size: -
CDR3 DNA: TGTGCCAGCTATAAACAGGGTAACTATGGCTACACCTTC
CDR3 protein: CASYKQGNYGYTF

CDR3 length: 15
J gene: TRBJ1-2
V gene: TRBV5-1
D gene: -
clone size: -
CDR3 DNA: TGCGCCAGCAGCTTAGGGGCCCAAGTGAACTATGGCTACACCTTC
CDR3 protein: CASSLGAQVNYGYTF

CDR3 length: 11
J gene: TRBJ1-1
V gene: TRBV2
D gene: -
clone size: -
CDR3 DNA: TGTGCCAGCGATCGTGGCTCTGAAGCTTTCTTT
CDR3 protein: CASDRGSEAFF

CDR3 length: 16
J gene: TRBJ1-2
V gene: TRBV2
D gene: -
clone size: -
CDR3 DNA: TGTGCCAGCAGTTACCTCGGCCGACAGGATAACTATGGCTACACCTTC
CDR3 protein: CASSYLGRQDNYGYTF

CDR3 length: 14
J gene: TRBJ1-6
V gene: TRBV19
D gene: TRBD1
clone size: -
CDR3 DNA: TGTGCCAGTAGTATGGGACAGGGTTTGTCACCCCTCCACTTT
CDR3 protein: CASSMGQGLSPLHF

CDR3 length: 16
J gene: TRBJ2-7
V gene: TRBV28
D gene: -
clone size: -
CDR3 DNA: TGTGCCAGCAGTTCCTTCGACACAAGGAACTCCTACGAGCAGTACTTC
CDR3 protein: CASSSFDTRNSYEQYF

CDR3 length: 17
J gene: TRBJ2-5
V gene: TRBV29-1
D gene: TRBD2
clone size: -
CDR3 DNA: TGCAGCGTTGAAGATTACGAGGTAGCGGGCTTACAAGAGACCCAGTACTTC
CDR3 protein: CSVEDYEVAGLQETQYF

CDR3 length: 16
J gene: TRBJ2-1
V gene: TRBV19
D gene: TRBD2
clone size: once
CDR3 DNA: TGTGCCAGTAGTATAGGTAGCGGGAGGGTATACAATGAGCAGTTCTTC
CDR3 protein: CASSIGSGRVYNEQFF

CDR3 length: 17
J gene: TRBJ1-5
V gene: TRBV19
D gene: TRBD1
clone size: few
CDR3 DNA: TGTGCCAGTAGTACCCGGACAGGCCTGAATAGCAATCAGCCCCAGCATTTT
CDR3 protein: CASSTRTGLNSNQPQHF

CDR3 length: 16
J gene: TRBJ1-6
V gene: TRBV5-8
D gene: -
clone size: -
CDR3 DNA: TGTGCCAGCACCCGCGAAAGGAGCTCCTATAATTCACCCCTCCACTTT
CDR3 protein: CASTRERSSYNSPLHF

CDR3 length: 16
J gene: TRBJ2-1
V gene: TRBV18
D gene: TRBD1
clone size: -
CDR3 DNA: TGTGCCAGCTCACCCGGAGGGCAGGGGGCTTACAATGAGCAGTTCTTC
CDR3 protein: CASSPGGQGAYNEQFF

CDR3 length: 15
J gene: TRBJ2-1
V gene: TRBV7-3
D gene: TRBD2
clone size: -
CDR3 DNA: TGTGCCAGCAGCCCCGGACTAGCGGGGGGCAATGAGCAGTTCTTC
CDR3 protein: CASSPGLAGGNEQFF

CDR3 length: 13
J gene: TRBJ1-5
V gene: TRBV2
D gene: -
clone size: -
CDR3 DNA: TGTGCCAGTCATGGGGGGGGCACGCAGCCCCAGCATTTT
CDR3 protein: CASHGGGTQPQHF

CDR3 length: 12
J gene: TRBJ2-5
V gene: TRBV6-2/TRBV6-3
D gene: -
clone size: -
CDR3 DNA: TGTGCCAGCAGCCCCAGGGAAGAGACCCAGTACTTC
CDR3 protein: CASSPREETQYF

CDR3 length: 16
J gene: TRBJ2-3
V gene: TRBV9
D gene: TRBD2
clone size: -
CDR3 DNA: TGTGCCAGCAGCGCCCGACTAGCGGGGGGTCGAGATACGCAGTATTTT
CDR3 protein: CASSARLAGGRDTQYF

CDR3 length: 15
J gene: TRBJ2-7
V gene: TRBV15
D gene: TRBD1
clone size: once
CDR3 DNA: TGTGCCACCAGCGTACAACAGGGGGAGAAATACGAGCAGTACTTC
CDR3 protein: CATSVQQGEKYEQYF

CDR3 length: 17
J gene: TRBJ1-3
V gene: TRBV3-1/TRBV3-2
D gene: -
clone size: -
CDR3 DNA: TGTGCCAGCAGCCAAGAGAGCGGGCGGGCGTACGGAAACACCATATATTTT
CDR3 protein: CASSQESGRAYGNTIYF

CDR3 length: 13
J gene: TRBJ1-1
V gene: TRBV5-4
D gene: -
clone size: -
CDR3 DNA: TGTGCCAGCAGGCGGGCAGGGAACACTGAAGCTTTCTTT
CDR3 protein: CASRRAGNTEAFF

CDR3 length: 15
J gene: TRBJ2-2
V gene: TRBV6-5
D gene: TRBD1
clone size: few
CDR3 DNA: TGTGCCACCTCTGGGACAGGGTCGAACACCGGGGAGCTGTTTTTT
CDR3 protein: CATSGTGSNTGELFF

CDR3 length: 15
J gene: TRBJ1-2
V gene: TRBV7-3
D gene: TRBD1
clone size: once
CDR3 DNA: TGTGCCAGCAGCCCAGGGACAGCGGCGATTGGGAGCTACACCTTC
CDR3 protein: CASSPGTAAIGSYTF

CDR3 length: 13
J gene: TRBJ1-2
V gene: TRBV6-5
D gene: TRBD1
clone size: once
CDR3 DNA: TGTGCCAGCAGAAGGGACAGCTACTATGGCTACACCTTC
CDR3 protein: CASRRDSYYGYTF

CDR3 length: 14
J gene: TRBJ2-7
V gene: TRBV5-1
D gene: -
clone size: -
CDR3 DNA: TGCGCCAGCAGCTTCGCAGGGATAGGGGACGAGCAGTACTTC
CDR3 protein: CASSFAGIGDEQYF